A single sample is the source of the 19 T cell receptor beta chains below, sequenced in a study of identical twins. TCRdb reprocessed the 5' RACE reads with MiXCR, giving one entry per CDR3 protein. The table records about 530,000 distinct CDR3 sequences, approximately 16% of them present only once. These data also formed part of another study, on yellow fever vaccine responses in identical twins.

Source material: CD4+ T cells sorted from blood. Receptor source: a woman between 18 and 29 years old in good health.

This clonotype has just a few counts. DNA for the CDR3: TGTGCCAGCAGTGCCGGACAGGGATTAAATCAGCCCCAGCATTTT. Translated, it gives CASSAGQGLNQPQHF. The chain employs TRBV27 and TRBJ1-5, with 8 bases identical to TRBD1. V gave up 5 bases and J gave up 4 bases; unmatched junction bases: 7. The CDR3 is 15 amino acids. CDR1 is MNHEY, CDR2 SMNVEV, per germline (reference sequence).

The chain has TRBV4-1 and TRBJ2-7; D remains ambiguous. Germline V gene data show CDR1 as MGHRA and CDR2 as YSYEKL. Trimming took 1 base from V and 4 from J, leaving 11 bases between them. The CDR3 has 14 residues. The CDR3 bases are TGCGCCAGCAGCCAAGGTCCCAGCCTATACGAGCAGTACGTC. Protein product: CASSQGPSLYEQYV.

The chain has TRBV29-1 and TRBJ1-1, with D perhaps matching TRBD1 (5 bases). Germline V gene data show CDR1 as SQVTM and CDR2 as ANQGSEA. V was trimmed by 4 bases and J by 2 bases, leaving 11 bases between them. This CDR3 spans 13 amino acids. The CDR3 coding sequence is TGCAGCGTTGGGTGGGGACCAAACACTGAAGCTTTCTTT. Translated: CSVGWGPNTEAFF.

The V call is TRBV27, the J call TRBJ2-6; D gene uncertain. CDR3 length: 15 amino acids. CDR1 is MNHEY, CDR2 SMNVEV, per germline (reference sequence). Trimming removed 1 base at V and 1 base at J, with 5 bases between. CDR3 region: CASSLYKSGANVLTF. Written as DNA, the CDR3 is TGTGCCAGCAGTTTATATAAGTCTGGGGCCAACGTCCTGACTTTC.

The chain couples TRBV5-5 to TRBJ2-1, with 9 bases matching TRBD2. The CDR3 is made up of 15 amino acids. V lost 4 bases, J lost 3 bases, and 5 bases stayed unmatched. Germline V CDR1 and CDR2: SGHKS, YYEKEE (reference sequence). CDR3 DNA: TGTGCCAGCAGCGCCGGACTAGCGCTCTACAATGAGCAGTTCTTC. Encoded protein: CASSAGLALYNEQFF.

This clonotype was seen a handful of times. The chain is built from TRBV18 and TRBJ1-3; 10 bases are a match to TRBD1. The germline V gene has CDR1 KGHSH and CDR2 LQKENI. The CDR3 contains 16 residues. Trimming at V came to 3 bases and at J to 2 bases, leaving 4 bases not matched to a gene. As DNA, the CDR3 is TGTGCCAGCTCACCGGACAGGGGGACGGCTGGAAACACCATATATTTT. Translation gives CASSPDRGTAGNTIYF.

The chain joins TRBV7-2 to TRBJ2-7; 10 bases fit TRBD2. The CDR3 runs 16 residues. The junction had 9 bases not matched to a gene; V was cut back by 1 base and J by 6 bases. The germline V gene has CDR1 SGHTA and CDR2 FQGNSA. CDR3 in DNA: TGTGCCAGCAGCTTAGGTGGGTTAGCGGGAGGACTCGAGCAGTACTTC. It yields the protein CASSLGGLAGGLEQYF.

This chain joins TRBV28 and TRBJ2-5; 11 bases align to TRBD2. Germline V CDR1 and CDR2: MDHEN, SYDVKM. The CDR3 loop spans 13 amino acids. V was clipped by 5 bases and J by 5 bases; unmatched bases: 1. CDR3 sequence: CASSPSGRETQYF. CDR3 bases: TGTGCCAGCAGTCCTAGCGGGAGGGAGACCCAGTACTTC.

V is TRBV10-3 and J is TRBJ1-2, with a tentative D call TRBD1 (6 bases). The CDR3 sequence is 16 residues long. Trimming left V 0 bases short and J 3 bases short, with 14 bases between. The germline gives CDR1 ENHRY, CDR2 SYGVKD. The CDR3 loop reads CAISESTHRVDYGYTF. The CDR3 DNA reads as TGTGCCATCAGTGAGTCGACTCACAGGGTGGACTATGGCTACACCTTC.

This clonotype was found a few times. The J gene is TRBJ2-1, the V gene TRBV28; 7 bases match TRBD1. This CDR3 contains 15 residues. The junction had 12 bases not matched to a gene; V was cut back by 5 bases and J by 8 bases. The V gene's germline CDR1 is MDHEN and CDR2 SYDVKM. In nucleotides, the CDR3 is TGTGCCAGCAGTCAACAGGGGCCGCGCCGCTATGAGCAGTTCTTC. Its translation: CASSQQGPRRYEQFF.

The V gene is TRBV28, the J gene TRBJ1-1; D not resolved. The CDR3 runs to 14 residues. Per the germline V gene, CDR1 is MDHEN and CDR2 is SYDVKM. The germline V and J ends were trimmed by 6 bases and 2 bases, with 13 bases remaining between them. CDR3 nucleotide sequence: TGTGCCAGCAGCCCGCTCGGTGCTAACACTGAAGCTTTCTTT. Its translation is CASSPLGANTEAFF. The whole variable domain, filled in from reference TRBV28 and TRBJ1-1, reads DVKVTQSSRYLVKRTGEKVFLECVQDMDHENMFWYRQDPGLGLRLIYFSYDVKMKEKGDIPEGYSVSREKKERFSLILESASTNQTSMYLCASSPLGANTEAFFGQGTRLTVV.

This chain connects TRBV7-8 to TRBJ2-7, with TRBD1 matching over 9 bases. The V gene's germline CDR1 is SGHVS and CDR2 FQNEAQ. CDR3 length equals 14 residues. Trimming took 2 bases from V and 6 from J; bases not matched to a gene: 5. As DNA, the CDR3 is TGTGCCAGCAGCTTAAGGGACAGGGTTACCGAGCAGTACTTC. This encodes CASSLRDRVTEQYF.

This clonotype was seen more than once but under ten times. The chain joins TRBV6-1 to TRBJ2-3, with 8 bases identical to TRBD2. Unmatched junction bases numbered 7, after V lost 6 bases and J lost 5 bases. The CDR3 has 14 amino acids. CDR1 is MNHNS and CDR2 is SASEGT in the germline V gene. CDR3 residues: CASRDRGGGDTQYF. The CDR3 nucleotides read TGTGCCAGCAGAGATCGGGGGGGCGGAGATACGCAGTATTTT.

The chain recombines TRBV20-1 with TRBJ2-7; possibly TRBD1 for D (6 bases). Trimming shortened V by 2 bases and J by 4 bases, and 12 bases separated the two germline ends. Germline V gene sequence: CDR1 DFQATT, CDR2 SNEGSKA (reference sequence). The CDR3 sequence is 13 residues long. The DNA for the CDR3 is TGCAGTGCTAGATCGGCTACAGGGTACGAGCAGTACTTC. It translates to CSARSATGYEQYF.

This clonotype came up a few times. The chain has TRBV12-3 or TRBV12-4 and TRBJ1-1, with D possibly matching TRBD1 (6 bases). V was pared by 4 bases and J by 4 bases, with 22 bases between. The CDR3 has 17 residues. This CDR3 reads CASSSTWGGQLGTEAFF. The DNA of the CDR3 is TGTGCCAGCAGTTCCACGTGGGGGGGGCAGTTGGGCACTGAAGCTTTCTTT.

In its sample, this clonotype was seen a few times. This chain uses TRBV29-1 with TRBJ2-7; 11 bases are shared with TRBD2. The J segment lost 0 bases and the V segment lost 3 bases, leaving 4 bases of the junction unmatched. The CDR3 spans 15 residues. In germline, CDR1 is SQVTM, CDR2 ANQGSEA. The CDR3 sequence: CSVDGTSGSSYEQYF. DNA of the CDR3: TGCAGCGTTGATGGTACTAGCGGGAGCTCCTACGAGCAGTACTTC.

This clonotype was found a few times. The rearrangement links TRBV5-1 to TRBJ2-3, with 12 nucleotides matching TRBD2. This CDR3 is 16 amino acids long. Germline lookup yields CDR1 SGHRS and CDR2 YFSETQ. V trimming: 7 bases; J trimming: 6 bases; junction bases outside the gene matches: 12. The CDR3 is CASQWLAGGPADTQYF. The DNA of the CDR3 is TGCGCCAGCCAGTGGCTAGCGGGAGGGCCGGCCGATACGCAGTATTTT.

This clonotype turned up a few times. This chain joins TRBV20-1 and TRBJ2-3; 12 nucleotides match TRBD2. This CDR3 comprises 18 residues. Trimming at V came to 3 bases and at J to 0 bases, leaving 10 bases not matched to a gene. Germline V gives CDR1 DFQATT, CDR2 SNEGSKA (reference sequence). DNA for the CDR3: TGCAGTGCTAGCCCCGCCCCGGGACTAGCGGGTAGCACAGATACGCAGTATTTT. Protein product: CSASPAPGLAGSTDTQYF.

V usage is TRBV10-3 and J usage is TRBJ2-3; D might be TRBD2 (6 bases). V lost 8 bases and J 8 bases, leaving 29 bases between the germline ends. Per germline, CDR1 ENHRY and CDR2 SYGVKD. The CDR3 sequence is 17 residues long. CDR3 nucleotide sequence: TGTGCCATCTCTCGGGAGCGCGCACTAAGATCACAGATTACGCAGTATTTT. It specifies CAISRERALRSQITQYF.